These T cell receptor beta chains were read from a single sample in a study of T cells in Graves' hyperthyroidism and ophthalmopathy. From the multiplex PCR reads, TCRdb called clonotypes with MiXCR, one entry per CDR3 protein. The sample holds 450,000 to 500,000 distinct CDR3 sequences, less than 25% seen once. The sample consisted of blood. These receptors all come from a woman in her 70s with Graves' ophthalmopathy. CDR3s include the opening cysteine and the closing phenylalanine or tryptophan. D genes are given only for firm matches. For some rows the clone size is stated as once, few or many, or as a class when expanded; others skip it.

D,J,V,size,CDR3,DNA
TRBD2,TRBJ2-3,TRBV2,NA,CASRKLAGGKDTQYF,TGTGCCAGCAGAAAACTAGCGGGAGGGAAAGATACGCAGTATTTT
TRBD1,TRBJ1-5,TRBV6-2/TRBV6-3,NA,CASRVRQGSSQPQHF,TGTGCCAGCAGGGTTAGACAGGGGTCTAGCCAGCCCCAGCATTTT
NA,TRBJ2-7,TRBV6-1,many,CASSTSGEQYF,TGTGCCAGCAGTACATCTGGCGAGCAGTACTTC
TRBD1,TRBJ2-3,TRBV4-3,NA,CASSQDHRGRTDTQYF,TGCGCCAGCAGCCAAGATCACAGGGGGCGTACAGATACGCAGTATTTT
NA,TRBJ2-1,TRBV7-9,NA,CASTQDVTYNEQFF,TGTGCCAGCACCCAAGACGTAACTTACAATGAGCAGTTCTTC
TRBD1,TRBJ2-7,TRBV2,many,CASSEASGTAAYEQYF,TGTGCCAGCAGTGAAGCGTCCGGGACAGCGGCCTACGAGCAGTACTTC
NA,TRBJ2-4,TRBV5-1,few,CASSLATPGANIQYF,TGCGCCAGCAGCTTAGCTACACCGGGTGCGAACATTCAGTACTTC
NA,TRBJ1-1,TRBV19,NA,CASRQGLATEAFF,TGTGCCAGTAGACAGGGATTAGCCACTGAAGCTTTCTTT
NA,TRBJ2-2,TRBV3-1,NA,CASSQGMGGRELFF,TGTGCCAGCAGCCAGGGTATGGGGGGACGGGAGCTGTTTTTT
TRBD1,TRBJ1-6,TRBV14,NA,CASSETGVLYNSPLHF,TGTGCCAGCAGCGAGACAGGGGTTCTTTATAATTCACCCCTCCACTTT
NA,TRBJ2-2,TRBV11-2,few,CASSFITQNTGELFF,TGTGCCAGCAGCTTCATCACACAAAACACCGGGGAGCTGTTTTTT
NA,TRBJ2-7,TRBV5-1,few,CASSSLPVSGWREQYF,TGCGCCAGCAGCTCCTTACCGGTTTCGGGATGGAGGGAGCAGTACTTC
TRBD2,TRBJ2-1,TRBV4-1,NA,CASSQDKGLAEVNEQFF,TGCGCCAGCAGCCAAGACAAGGGACTAGCGGAGGTCAATGAGCAGTTCTTC
NA,TRBJ1-4,TRBV6-1,few,CASGGQNEKLFF,TGTGCCAGCGGCGGACAGAATGAAAAACTGTTTTTT
NA,TRBJ2-3,TRBV7-9,NA,CASSRGAATDTQYF,TGTGCCAGCAGCCGGGGGGCAGCGACGGATACGCAGTATTTT
TRBD2,TRBJ2-5,TRBV20-1,few,CSADSPTLAGGQETQYF,TGCAGTGCTGACTCCCCGACACTAGCGGGAGGACAAGAGACCCAGTACTTC
NA,TRBJ2-1,TRBV12-3/TRBV12-4,many,CASSSYRSGQFF,TGTGCCAGCAGTTCGTACAGGTCAGGGCAGTTCTTC
TRBD1,TRBJ1-2,TRBV20-1,few,CSAFPDRDYGYTF,TGCAGTGCTTTCCCCGACAGGGACTATGGCTACACCTTC
TRBD2,TRBJ2-7,TRBV3-1,few,CASSPLAGNPEQYF,TGTGCCAGCAGCCCACTAGCGGGAAACCCCGAGCAGTACTTC
TRBD2,TRBJ2-2,TRBV4-1,NA,CASSQTGGLAGVMGTGELFF,TGCGCCAGCAGCCAAACCGGAGGACTAGCGGGAGTAATGGGCACCGGGGAGCTGTTTTTT
TRBD1,TRBJ1-2,TRBV5-6,NA,CASSPGQGDPFYGYTF,TGTGCCAGCAGCCCTGGACAGGGTGATCCCTTCTATGGCTACACCTTC
TRBD2,TRBJ2-3,TRBV7-9,NA,CASSNGLDPDTQYF,TGTGCCAGCAGCAATGGACTAGATCCAGATACGCAGTATTTT
NA,TRBJ1-1,TRBV27,few,CASSKTGLPEAFF,TGTGCCAGCAGTAAAACAGGGTTGCCTGAAGCTTTCTTT
TRBD1,TRBJ1-2,TRBV20-1,NA,CSALGQNYGYTF,TGCAGTGCACTGGGACAGAACTATGGCTACACCTTC
NA,TRBJ2-5,TRBV2,many,CASNPGLPPETQYF,TGTGCCAGCAACCCGGGACTGCCACCGGAGACCCAGTACTTC
NA,TRBJ1-1,TRBV18,NA,CASSDGLNTEAFF,TGTGCCAGCTCCGACGGGTTGAACACTGAAGCTTTCTTT
TRBD2,TRBJ2-1,TRBV12-3/TRBV12-4,many,CASRLAGSSYNEQFF,TGTGCCAGCAGATTAGCGGGCTCATCCTACAATGAGCAGTTCTTC
NA,TRBJ2-2,TRBV7-9,few,CASTVTTNTGELFF,TGTGCCAGCACCGTTACTACGAACACCGGGGAGCTGTTTTTT
TRBD1,TRBJ1-1,TRBV5-1,NA,CASSPTGRTEAFF,TGCGCCAGCAGCCCGACAGGGCGGACTGAAGCTTTCTTT
NA,TRBJ2-7,TRBV28,many,CASRRQGGDSYEQYF,TGTGCCAGCAGACGACAGGGAGGGGATTCCTACGAGCAGTACTTC
NA,TRBJ1-2,TRBV3-1,NA,CASSQAGGTGYTF,TGTGCCAGCAGCCAAGCGGGAGGGACGGGCTACACCTTC
NA,TRBJ1-2,TRBV3-1,NA,CASSLQKDRFRYGYTF,TGTGCCAGCAGCCTCCAGAAAGACAGGTTCCGCTATGGCTACACCTTC
NA,TRBJ2-7,TRBV5-1,few,CASSPRQTTYEQYF,TGCGCCAGCAGCCCGCGCCAGACGACCTACGAGCAGTACTTC
NA,TRBJ1-1,TRBV9,NA,CASSVRGFQDTEAFF,TGTGCCAGCAGCGTCCGAGGGTTTCAGGACACTGAAGCTTTCTTT
NA,TRBJ1-5,TRBV12-3/TRBV12-4,many,CASSPRGIAGQPQHF,TGTGCCAGCAGTCCTCGAGGGATAGCTGGACAGCCCCAGCATTTT
NA,TRBJ1-1,TRBV12-3/TRBV12-4,NA,CASSFGAGQRTFEAFF,TGTGCCAGCAGTTTTGGGGCAGGGCAACGCACCTTTGAAGCTTTCTTT
TRBD1,TRBJ2-5,TRBV13,few,CASSLETGEYQETQYF,TGTGCCAGCAGCTTAGAGACAGGGGAGTATCAAGAGACCCAGTACTTC
NA,TRBJ2-1,TRBV3-1,few,CASSQVGGRAYNEQFF,TGTGCCAGCAGCCAAGTAGGAGGGAGAGCGTACAATGAGCAGTTCTTC
NA,TRBJ2-1,TRBV5-5,NA,CASSFSDPEFF,TGTGCCAGCAGCTTTTCTGACCCGGAGTTCTTC
NA,TRBJ2-6,TRBV4-3,NA,CASSGGSSGANVLTF,TGCGCCAGCAGCGGGGGCAGCTCTGGGGCCAACGTCCTGACTTTC
NA,TRBJ2-4,TRBV2,many,CASAMDAKNIQYF,TGTGCCAGCGCGATGGATGCCAAAAACATTCAGTACTTC
TRBD2,TRBJ2-3,TRBV11-3,NA,CASSLVAGGATDTQYF,TGTGCCAGCAGCTTAGTAGCGGGGGGCGCGACAGATACGCAGTATTTT
NA,TRBJ2-7,TRBV29-1,NA,CSGRDTSYEQYF,TGCAGCGGGAGAGACACCTCCTACGAGCAGTACTTC
TRBD1,TRBJ1-2,TRBV20-1,few,CSARVPGTEYGYTF,TGCAGTGCTAGAGTGCCAGGGACAGAATATGGCTACACCTTC
NA,TRBJ1-1,TRBV5-1,NA,CASSGGGGSTEAFF,TGCGCCAGCAGCGGTGGCGGGGGGAGCACTGAAGCTTTCTTT
NA,TRBJ1-1,TRBV6-2/TRBV6-3,many,CASSLRQQNTEAFF,TGTGCCAGCAGTTTGCGACAGCAGAACACTGAAGCTTTCTTT
TRBD2,TRBJ2-1,TRBV6-1,NA,CASKGLAGGDEQFF,TGTGCCAGCAAGGGACTAGCGGGAGGGGATGAGCAGTTCTTC
TRBD1,TRBJ1-2,TRBV29-1,few,CSVSWTSTGGEGYTF,TGCAGCGTTTCGTGGACGAGTACAGGGGGAGAAGGCTACACCTTC
NA,TRBJ2-2,TRBV12-3/TRBV12-4,many,CASSLVSGPNTGELFF,TGTGCCAGCAGTTTAGTGTCAGGGCCGAACACCGGGGAGCTGTTTTTT
NA,TRBJ2-5,TRBV5-1,NA,CASSLAFTEETQYF,TGCGCCAGCAGCTTGGCTTTTACAGAAGAGACCCAGTACTTC
TRBD1,TRBJ1-5,TRBV6-1,NA,CASSRRTGDNYSNQPQHF,TGTGCCAGCTCGAGGAGGACAGGGGACAATTATAGCAATCAGCCCCAGCATTTT
NA,TRBJ1-2,TRBV7-9,few,CASSLATGIRGYTF,TGTGCCAGCAGCTTAGCCACAGGGATTAGAGGCTACACCTTC
TRBD2,TRBJ2-4,TRBV19,NA,CASSIGLAGGGAKNIQYF,TGTGCCAGTAGTATAGGATTAGCGGGAGGCGGCGCCAAAAACATTCAGTACTTC
TRBD1,TRBJ2-5,TRBV24-1,NA,CATSDVTTGAEETQYF,TGTGCCACCAGTGATGTTACGACAGGGGCGGAAGAGACCCAGTACTTC
NA,TRBJ2-2,TRBV11-3,NA,CASSPDRYTGELFF,TGTGCCAGCAGCCCCGACCGTTACACCGGGGAGCTGTTTTTT